This TCR beta chain emerged from a study of cytomegalovirus exposure and HLA in healthy donors. Germline V gene sequence: CDR1 SGHAT, CDR2 FQNNGV. The CDR3 sequence is 12 residues long. The V and J ends lost 3 bases and 5 bases respectively, with 7 bases between them. The PCR had 60 Vbeta and 13 Jbeta primers. Sequencing was performed with immunoSEQ multiplex PCR; in TCRdb, only in-frame clones are kept and a portion is missing. The sample shows 120,000 or so clones, over 60% of them seen only once. Sequencing used PBMCs. This sequence was found in a man aged 18 to 29 in good health and CMV-seropositive. The chain couples TRBV11-2 to TRBJ1-1; D call uncertain. CDR3 bases: TGTGCCAGCAGCTTTTCCAGGACTGAAGCTTTCTTT. Its translation is CASSFSRTEAFF.